This T cell receptor beta chain was retrieved from a study of type 1 regulatory T cells. Study summary: This in vitro CD4 product, T-allo10, is enriched for Tr1 cells and alloantigen-specific.

TCRdb ran MiXCR on the reads and lists one entry per CDR3 protein. The sample consists of fewer than 25,000 distinct CDR3 sequences, over 40% of them appearing once. This clonotype rates as medium-sized. The target antigen is unknown. V lost 1 base and J lost 2, with 10 bases in between. Germline V CDR1 and CDR2: KGHSH, LQKENI. This CDR3 region has 15 residues. The chain couples TRBV18 to TRBJ2-3; D may be TRBD1 or TRBD2 (6 bases each). Sequenced sample: cultured T cells, either the whole culture or a sorted T cell fraction (not recorded which). This clonotype originated in a human donor in good health. The CDR3: CASSPRGALTDTQYF. CDR3 coding DNA: TGTGCCAGCTCACCACGGGGGGCGCTCACAGATACGCAGTATTTT.